The entry that follows covers one T cell receptor (beta chain) sequence. Its specific antigen is unknown. One base away there is no much larger clone; base qualities are not given. In the germline V gene, CDR1 corresponds to SGHRS and CDR2 to YFSETQ. Compared with germline, V lacks 0 bases and J lacks 3 bases; bases without a gene match: 4. There are 16 amino acids in the CDR3, from cysteine to phenylalanine inclusive. CDR3 DNA is the only sequence kept; it has 48 bases, read in frame from the first base. TCR cDNA was synthesized by 5'RACE template switching, through which a universal primer site and unique molecular identifiers were introduced. Priming for cDNA synthesis came from both the TCR alpha and TCR beta constant segments. Library amplification used two PCR steps, and the second PCR step added sample barcodes and sequencing adapters. Sequencing of libraries was done on Illumina HiSeq 2500 (2x100 bp) or NovaSeq (2x150 bp). Per the source publication's procedure: Demultiplexing of reads and collapsing into UMI consensus sequences were performed with MIGEC, and V(D)J alignment was carried out with MiXCR. Vaccine-responding clonotypes were identified with edgeR using replicate PBMC samples, with FDR below 0.01 and a log2 fold change above 5 up to day 15 being required. Each bulk clonotype received a CD4 or CD8 identity based on whether the sequenced CD4 or CD8 repertoire contained that clonotype at higher abundance. TCRdb redid the processing of the public reads, applying fastp at Q25 and MiXCR, and retained in-frame beta chains. Rows with one shared CDR3 protein collapse into an entry with the most common genes and DNA. None of the V and J calls come from the authors' own analysis; TCRdb made them. A total of 500,000 to 650,000 distinct CDR3 sequences appear in this sample, around an eighth of them only once. The top ten clonotypes cover about 14% of the sample.

This sample was included in a study of T cells after yellow fever vaccination (dated 2019 in TCRdb). About the investigation overall: Libraries from fractions with low cell numbers were prepared with the SMART-Seq v4 Ultra Low Input RNA kit. Two healthy male donors, one aged 18 to 29 and one aged 30 to 40 years, were included in the cohort. To follow T-cell clones before and after primary and booster YFV17D yellow fever vaccination, bulk TCR alpha and beta repertoires were sequenced over time. Blood was drawn at multiple timepoints before and after primary and secondary immunization, with bulk PBMC replicates and cell subsets isolated.

What the treatment or condition label conveys for this sample: live attenuated yellow fever vaccine strain. At each blood-draw timepoint, two biological replicates of bulk PBMCs were collected. A standard Ficoll-Paque protocol was used to isolate PBMCs from peripheral blood. TriZol was used to extract RNA from bulk PBMCs, CD4 and CD8 fractions, and dextramer-positive and dextramer-negative fractions. Overall study outcomes, separate from this receptor: A small share of clonotypes was detected in both CD4 and CD8 compartments, with the overlap likely arising from convergent recombination. Because abundant contaminating clonotypes from the bulk population could be contained in FACS-sorted repertoires, computational filtering was required. Compared with the primary T-cell response, the secondary T-cell response was weaker but faster, peaking on day 5 rather than day 15. After the booster, most clones that had expanded after primary vaccination were detected again (over 95% of CD4 and about 88% of CD8), suggesting broad maintenance of memory. The study included only a couple of donors, which limits how far the findings can be generalized.

This TCR was recovered from a man aged 30 to 39 who received the YFV17D yellow fever vaccine. Sample: PBMCs, taken on the day of the yellow fever booster vaccination. The chain is encoded by TRBV5-1 joined to TRBJ2-5; 11 middle bases align to TRBD2. The CDR3 reads CASSLGGTSGEETQYF. The DNA is TGCGCCAGCAGCTTGGGCGGGACTAGCGGAGAAGAGACCCAGTACTTC. Extended through the reference TRBV5-1 and TRBJ2-5 proteins, this CDR3 yields the full variable domain: KAGVTQTPRYLIKTRGQQVTLSCSPISGHRSVSWYQQTPGQGLQFLFEYFSETQRNKGNFPGRFSGRQFSNSRSEMNVSTLELGDSALYLCASSLGGTSGEETQYFGPGTRLLVL.